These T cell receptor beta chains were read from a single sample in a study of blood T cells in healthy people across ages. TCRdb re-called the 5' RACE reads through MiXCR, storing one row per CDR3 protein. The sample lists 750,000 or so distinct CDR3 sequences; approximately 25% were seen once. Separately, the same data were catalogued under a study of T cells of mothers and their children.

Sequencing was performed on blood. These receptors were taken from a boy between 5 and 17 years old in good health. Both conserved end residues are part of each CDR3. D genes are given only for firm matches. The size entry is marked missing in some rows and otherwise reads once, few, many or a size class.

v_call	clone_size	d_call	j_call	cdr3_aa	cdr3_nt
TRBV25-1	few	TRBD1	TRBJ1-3	CASSESRGPSGNTIYF	TGTGCCAGCAGTGAGTCCAGGGGGCCCTCTGGAAACACCATATATTTT
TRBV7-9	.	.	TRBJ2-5	CASSLGDSAGSQETQYF	TGTGCCAGCAGCTTGGGGGATTCGGCGGGATCACAAGAGACCCAGTACTTC
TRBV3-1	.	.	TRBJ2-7	CASSQAFAGGLFF	TGTGCCAGCAGCCAAGCGTTCGCGGGCGGTCTCTTCTTC
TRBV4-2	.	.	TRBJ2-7	CASSQDPGVGYEQYF	TGTGCCAGCAGCCAAGATCCAGGGGTCGGGTACGAGCAGTACTTC
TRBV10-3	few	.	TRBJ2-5	CAIRGAEGRETQYF	TGTGCCATCAGGGGGGCGGAAGGGCGAGAGACCCAGTACTTC
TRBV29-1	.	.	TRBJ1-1	CSVMGAEDIVNTEAFF	TGCAGCGTTATGGGAGCTGAGGATATTGTGAACACTGAAGCTTTCTTT
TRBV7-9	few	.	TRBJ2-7	CASSLGYGRVVEQYF	TGTGCCAGCAGCTTAGGCTATGGCAGGGTGGTCGAGCAGTACTTC
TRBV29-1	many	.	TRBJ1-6	CSVEPGYYNSPLHF	TGCAGCGTTGAACCAGGGTACTATAATTCACCCCTCCACTTT
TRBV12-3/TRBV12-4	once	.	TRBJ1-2	CASSLGSIHYGYTF	TGTGCCAGCAGTTTAGGCTCGATCCACTATGGCTACACCTTC
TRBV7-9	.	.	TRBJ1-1	CASSFLESTEAFF	TGTGCCAGCAGCTTTTTAGAGAGCACTGAAGCTTTCTTT
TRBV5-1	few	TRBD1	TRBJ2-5	CASSRGRQTGTQETQYF	TGCGCCAGCAGCAGGGGCCGACAGACAGGGACCCAAGAGACCCAGTACTTC
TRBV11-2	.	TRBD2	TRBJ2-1	CASRRVVAGDFEQFF	TGTGCCAGCAGAAGGGTGGTAGCGGGAGACTTTGAGCAGTTCTTC
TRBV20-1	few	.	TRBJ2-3	CSATYRASTDTQYF	TGCAGTGCTACTTACAGGGCTAGCACAGATACGCAGTATTTT
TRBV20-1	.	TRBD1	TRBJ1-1	CSARKGQTYTEAFF	TGCAGTGCTAGGAAGGGACAGACCTACACTGAAGCTTTCTTT
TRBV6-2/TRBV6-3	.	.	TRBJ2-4	CASTKRGGQAKNIQYF	TGTGCCAGCACCAAAAGGGGGGGCCAAGCCAAAAACATTCAGTACTTC
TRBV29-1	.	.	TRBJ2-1	CSVELTGSYNEQFF	TGCAGCGTTGAACTAACAGGGAGCTACAATGAGCAGTTCTTC
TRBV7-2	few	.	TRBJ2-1	CASSLWQGGMGEQFF	TGTGCCAGCAGCTTATGGCAAGGCGGCATGGGGGAGCAGTTCTTC
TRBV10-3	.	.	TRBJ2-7	CAISEVTQVGEQYF	TGTGCCATCAGTGAGGTCACACAGGTAGGCGAGCAGTACTTC
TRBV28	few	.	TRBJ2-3	CASSTPGPEGTDTQYF	TGTGCCAGCAGCACGCCGGGACCAGAGGGCACAGATACGCAGTATTTT
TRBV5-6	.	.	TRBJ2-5	CASSFSWGQETQYF	TGTGCCAGCAGCTTTTCCTGGGGCCAAGAGACCCAGTACTTC